The rows below give T cell receptor beta chains drawn from one sample of a study of Graves' ophthalmopathy and Graves' hyperthyroidism. TCRdb re-called the multiplex PCR reads with MiXCR, one entry per CDR3 protein. The sample lists 620,000 or so distinct CDR3 sequences; 22% were seen once. Sequenced: peripheral blood. Receptors were obtained from a woman younger than 30 with stable Graves' hyperthyroidism. Some clones in this sample may be carry-over from other donors' samples. The CDR3 runs from the conserved cysteine through the conserved F or W. A D gene is named only where the DNA matches it firmly. A row's size may be missing; if present it is once, few, many or a size class.

clone size	D gene	J gene	V gene	CDR3 DNA	CDR3 protein
NA	NA	TRBJ1-6	TRBV18	TGTGCCAGCTCACCCGAGGGTCTCAGGGGTTCACCCCTCCACTTT	CASSPEGLRGSPLHF
many	NA	TRBJ1-2	TRBV20-1	TGCAGTGCTAGGACAAGGGGCTACACCTTC	CSARTRGYTF
NA	NA	TRBJ2-4	TRBV20-1	TGCAGTGGGACGTCTGGACTCAACATTAAGTACTTC	CSGTSGLNIKYF
many	TRBD2	TRBJ2-5	TRBV11-2	TGTGCCAGCAGCTTGATCGGTGGGAGGGCCGGGGAGACCCAGTACTTC	CASSLIGGRAGETQYF
NA	NA	TRBJ1-2	TRBV11-2	TGTGCCAGCAGCCCTAGCCCGGGACAAGCACCGGGAGGCTACACCTTC	CASSPSPGQAPGGYTF
NA	TRBD1	TRBJ2-7	TRBV5-1	TGCGCCAGCAGCTTATTCCAGGGGGCGTTCTCCTACGAGCAGTACTTC	CASSLFQGAFSYEQYF
many	NA	TRBJ2-7	TRBV6-5	TGTGCCAGCAGTTACGCTTCTGGAGGCTCCTACGAGCAGTACTTC	CASSYASGGSYEQYF
many	NA	TRBJ2-5	TRBV29-1	TGCAGCGTTGTGTCGGCGACCCAGTACTTC	CSVVSATQYF
few	NA	TRBJ1-5	TRBV28	TGTGCCAGCACTCGAAGGAGAGGGGCAGGGAACCAGCCCCAGCATTTT	CASTRRRGAGNQPQHF
many	NA	TRBJ2-7	TRBV14	TGTGCCAGCAGCCCGGGACTTTCCCTCTCCTACGAGCAGTACTTC	CASSPGLSLSYEQYF
few	TRBD1	TRBJ1-2	TRBV6-1	TGTGCCAGCAGCAACCTAGGGGGCGCGAGGGGCTACACCTTC	CASSNLGGARGYTF
few	NA	TRBJ2-7	TRBV27	TGTGCCAGCAGTTCACCGACAACACACTACGAGCAGTACTTC	CASSSPTTHYEQYF
many	TRBD1	TRBJ2-5	TRBV12-3/TRBV12-4	TGTGCCAGCAGTATCAATACAGGGGGCGGGGAGACCCAGTACTTC	CASSINTGGGETQYF
many	TRBD1	TRBJ2-7	TRBV20-1	TGCAGTGCTAGATTGGACAGGGTGTTCGAGCAGTACTTC	CSARLDRVFEQYF
many	NA	TRBJ2-6	TRBV19	TGTGCCAGCAGACGTTATGTCTCTGGGGCCAACGTCCTGACTTTC	CASRRYVSGANVLTF
few	TRBD2	TRBJ2-5	TRBV5-4	TGTGCCAGCAGCTCCAAACTAGCGGGGAAAACCCAAGAGACCCAGTACTTC	CASSSKLAGKTQETQYF
many	NA	TRBJ1-6	TRBV19	TGTGCCAGTAGTATAGGCGAAGTGGGACCCCTCCACTTT	CASSIGEVGPLHF
many	NA	TRBJ2-6	TRBV11-2	TGTGCCAGCAGCAAGGGGGGCACTGGGGCCAACGTCCTGACTTTC	CASSKGGTGANVLTF
few	TRBD2	TRBJ2-5	TRBV7-7	TGTGCTAGCAGCTTAGCCCTAAGGACTAGCGGGGTCCCGGAGACCCAGTACTTC	CASSLALRTSGVPETQYF
many	TRBD1	TRBJ1-1	TRBV28	TGTGCCACCTACAGGGGACGAACAAGTTCGGCTGAAGCTTTCTTT	CATYRGRTSSAEAFF
NA	TRBD1	TRBJ2-7	TRBV20-1	TGCAGTGCTAGGGATGACAGGGACTACGAGCAGTACTTC	CSARDDRDYEQYF
many	TRBD2	TRBJ2-7	TRBV20-1	TGCAGTGCTAGTTACCGCAGCGGGAGTTTGTACTTC	CSASYRSGSLYF
many	TRBD1	TRBJ2-7	TRBV18	TGTGCCAGCTCACCACGGGGACAGGGGGTTCCGTACTTC	CASSPRGQGVPYF
many	TRBD2	TRBJ2-7	TRBV7-2	TGTGCCAGCAGCTTTACTAGCGGGGGATCCTACGAGCAGTACTTC	CASSFTSGGSYEQYF
many	TRBD2	TRBJ2-2	TRBV7-2	TGTGCCAGCACCCCCGGGACTAGCTACGGGGAGCTGTTTTTT	CASTPGTSYGELFF
many	NA	TRBJ2-5	TRBV9	TGTGCCAGCAGCCGGGCAACGGTTGGAGCCCAGTACTTC	CASSRATVGAQYF
many	NA	TRBJ1-2	TRBV6-1	TGTGCCAGCAGTGAATTCTTGGAGACCTTTAACTATGGCTACACCTTC	CASSEFLETFNYGYTF
many	NA	TRBJ2-7	TRBV19	TGTGCCAGTAGTTCCCCCCCCGGGATCGTGGGGTTCGAGCAGTACTTC	CASSSPPGIVGFEQYF
many	NA	TRBJ2-7	TRBV6-2/TRBV6-3	TGTGCCAGCAGCATAGGACGTTCCTCCAGCTCCTACGAGCAGTACTTC	CASSIGRSSSSYEQYF
few	TRBD1	TRBJ2-7	TRBV6-1	TGTGCCAGCAGTACGGGACAGGGAATTTACGAGCAGTGCTTC	CASSTGQGIYEQCF
NA	TRBD2	TRBJ2-7	TRBV7-2	TGTGCCAGCAGCTCCGGACTAGCCCGCGCCGAGCAGTACTTC	CASSSGLARAEQYF
few	TRBD2	TRBJ2-7	TRBV5-5	TGTGCCAGCAGCTCCCCCGGGACTAGCGGGGCCGTTGGGGAGCAGTACTTC	CASSSPGTSGAVGEQYF
many	NA	TRBJ1-2	TRBV27	TGTGCCAGCTCGAGGGCAGGGGCTAACTATGGCTACACCTTC	CASSRAGANYGYTF
NA	NA	TRBJ1-2	TRBV4-2	TGTGCCAGCAGCCAAGACGGTTCAGGGAAAAGAAACTATGGCTACACCTTC	CASSQDGSGKRNYGYTF
many	TRBD1	TRBJ1-2	TRBV7-2	TGTGCCAGCAGCTTACTTGGGACAGGGAATTCCTATGGCTACACCTTC	CASSLLGTGNSYGYTF
NA	TRBD1	TRBJ2-6	TRBV20-1	TGCAGTGCTAGGCTAATGGACAGGACCTCTGGGGCCAACGTCCTGACTTTC	CSARLMDRTSGANVLTF
many	NA	TRBJ2-7	TRBV29-1	TGCAGCGTGACGGCCCTCTCCGGGACCATACTCTACGAGCAGTACTTC	CSVTALSGTILYEQYF
many	TRBD2	TRBJ2-7	TRBV29-1	TGCAGCGTTATGCGGCTAGCGGGAGGGCCGGTGCAGTACTTC	CSVMRLAGGPVQYF
NA	NA	TRBJ2-2	TRBV12-3/TRBV12-4	TGTGCCAGCAGGCGCAGGACATTTAACACCGGGGAGCTGTTTTTT	CASRRRTFNTGELFF
few	NA	TRBJ1-1	TRBV27	TGTGCCAGCGGGGGATCATCGAACACTGAAGCTTGCTTT	CASGGSSNTEACF
few	TRBD1	TRBJ1-3	TRBV11-1	TGTGCCAGCAGCTTACCCCGACAGGGTATCCCTGGAAACACCATATATTTT	CASSLPRQGIPGNTIYF
few	NA	TRBJ2-5	TRBV24-1	TGTGCCACCAGTCCAGGGGGGGCGGAGACCCAGTACTTC	CATSPGGAETQYF
few	NA	TRBJ1-6	TRBV20-1	TGCAGTGCTAGATCGGGGATAAGCAACTCCTATAATTCACCCCTCCACTTT	CSARSGISNSYNSPLHF
NA	NA	TRBJ1-5	TRBV11-2	TGTGCCAGCAGCTTAGGGGGTAACGGCAATCAGCCCCAGCATTTT	CASSLGGNGNQPQHF
many	NA	TRBJ2-7	TRBV4-2	TGTGCCAGCAGCCAAGGAGGTATACAGGTCCACGAGCAGTACTTC	CASSQGGIQVHEQYF
NA	NA	TRBJ1-1	TRBV18	TGTGCCAGCTCACCCCGACTACAGGGAGGGGACACTGAAGCTTTCTTT	CASSPRLQGGDTEAFF
NA	NA	TRBJ1-6	TRBV2	TGTGCCAGCAGCGAACAGCTCCCCTATAATTCACCCCTCCACTTT	CASSEQLPYNSPLHF
few	NA	TRBJ2-5	TRBV15	TGTGCCACCTCCGGGACCGGGGTAGAGACCCAGTACTTC	CATSGTGVETQYF
NA	NA	TRBJ2-7	TRBV5-1	TGCGCCAGCTACCCAGGAGGTGGTACAGGCCGTCCCTACGAGCAGTACTTC	CASYPGGGTGRPYEQYF
many	NA	TRBJ1-2	TRBV6-5	TGTGCCAGCAGTTATGAAACCGCGGGGGTGGGAGGCTACACCTTC	CASSYETAGVGGYTF
NA	NA	TRBJ1-5	TRBV6-2/TRBV6-3	TGTGCCAGCAGTACGGGCTGGGGCGATCAGCCCCAGCATTTT	CASSTGWGDQPQHF
many	NA	TRBJ1-2	TRBV11-2	TGTGCCAGCAGCTTAGTTCAGGGCAACGGCTACACCTTC	CASSLVQGNGYTF
many	NA	TRBJ1-2	TRBV5-1	TGCGCCAGCAGCTTGGGGGGACGAGGCTACACCTTC	CASSLGGRGYTF
few	TRBD1	TRBJ2-7	TRBV7-3	TGTGCCAGCAGCTTAGACCCCGGACAGGGGGAGTCCTACGAGCAGTACTTC	CASSLDPGQGESYEQYF
NA	NA	TRBJ1-6	TRBV12-3/TRBV12-4	TGTGCCAGCAGTCAGGGGAACGATAATTCACCCCTCCACTTT	CASSQGNDNSPLHF